The source of this T cell receptor (beta chain) is a study of beta chain features in type 1 diabetes. Study findings and constraints: PCR might preferentially amplify shorter templates, equally in patients and controls. Moderate yet significant TCRB CDR3 shortening was seen in Type 1 diabetes patients in all four CD4+ subsets.

The investigators reverse transcribed all of the isolated RNA, so they sequenced expressed TCRB transcripts. Naive, central memory and regulatory T cell samples yielded about 4 million reads on average. Only in-frame clones appear in the TCRdb table, and some are missing; sequencing was by immunoSEQ multiplex PCR. The sample holds over 150,000 clones, about a tenth seen once. On average, the one heparinised blood draw given by each donor was roughly 100 mL. V was pared by 5 bases and J by 3 bases, with 3 bases of the junction left unmatched. The length of the CDR3 is 15 residues. The V gene's germline CDR1 is MDHEN and CDR2 SYDVKM. Comments on this clone: Antigen specificity is unknown.

The rearrangement uses TRBV28 and TRBJ2-3, with 12 bases aligning to TRBD2. Sequenced material: central memory CD4+ T cells from blood. This clonotype was sampled from a man aged 25 to 40 with type 1 diabetes. CDR3 sequence (DNA): TGTGCCAGCAGTGCTGGGACTAGCGGGACAGATACGCAGTATTTT. Its protein product is CASSAGTSGTDTQYF. Full variable domain (missing parts from reference TRBV28 and TRBJ2-3): DVKVTQSSRYLVKRTGEKVFLECVQDMDHENMFWYRQDPGLGLRLIYFSYDVKMKEKGDIPEGYSVSREKKERFSLILESASTNQTSMYLCASSAGTSGTDTQYFGPGTRLTVL.